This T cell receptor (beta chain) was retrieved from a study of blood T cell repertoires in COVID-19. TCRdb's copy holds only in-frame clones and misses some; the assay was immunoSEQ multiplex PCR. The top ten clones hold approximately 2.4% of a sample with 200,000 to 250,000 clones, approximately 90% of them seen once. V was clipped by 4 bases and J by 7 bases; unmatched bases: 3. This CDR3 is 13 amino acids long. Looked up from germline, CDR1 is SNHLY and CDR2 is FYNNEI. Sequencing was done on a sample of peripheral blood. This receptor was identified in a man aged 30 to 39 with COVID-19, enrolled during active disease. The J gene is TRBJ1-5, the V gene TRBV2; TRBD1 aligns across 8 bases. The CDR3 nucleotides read TGTGCCAGCAGTGTCAGGGGGCACCAGCCCCAGCATTTT. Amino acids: CASSVRGHQPQHF.